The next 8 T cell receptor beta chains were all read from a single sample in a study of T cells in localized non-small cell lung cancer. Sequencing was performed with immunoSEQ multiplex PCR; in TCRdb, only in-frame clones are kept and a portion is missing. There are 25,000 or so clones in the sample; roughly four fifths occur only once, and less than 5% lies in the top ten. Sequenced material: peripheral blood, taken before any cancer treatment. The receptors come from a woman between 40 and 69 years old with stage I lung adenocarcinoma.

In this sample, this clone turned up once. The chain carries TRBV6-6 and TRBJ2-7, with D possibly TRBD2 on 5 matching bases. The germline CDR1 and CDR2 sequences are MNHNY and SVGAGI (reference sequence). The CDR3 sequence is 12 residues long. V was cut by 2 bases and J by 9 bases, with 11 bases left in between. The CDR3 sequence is CASSYAEDGQYF. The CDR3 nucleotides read TGTGCCAGCAGTTACGCGGAGGACGGGCAGTACTTC.

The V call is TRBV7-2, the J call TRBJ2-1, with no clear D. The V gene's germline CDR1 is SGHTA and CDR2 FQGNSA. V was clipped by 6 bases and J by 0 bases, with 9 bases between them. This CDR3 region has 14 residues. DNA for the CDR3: TGTGCCAGCAGTGCTGGGGACTCCTACAATGAGCAGTTCTTC. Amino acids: CASSAGDSYNEQFF.

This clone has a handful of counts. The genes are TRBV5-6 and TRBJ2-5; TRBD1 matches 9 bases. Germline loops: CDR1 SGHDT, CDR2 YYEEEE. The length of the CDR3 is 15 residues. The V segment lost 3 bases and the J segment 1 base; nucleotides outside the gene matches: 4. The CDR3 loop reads CASSSLTGGQETQYF. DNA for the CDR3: TGTGCCAGCAGCTCGTTGACAGGGGGCCAAGAGACCCAGTACTTC.

This CDR3 reads CASSPRAGPYQETQYF. CDR3 nucleotide sequence: TGTGCCAGCAGCCCACGAGCGGGGCCGTACCAAGAGACCCAGTACTTC. This chain links TRBV9 with TRBJ2-5; 7 positions match TRBD2. CDR1 is SGDLS and CDR2 is YYNGEE in the germline V gene. The CDR3 has 16 amino acids. Trimming cost V 4 bases and J 0 bases; bases outside gene matches: 9.

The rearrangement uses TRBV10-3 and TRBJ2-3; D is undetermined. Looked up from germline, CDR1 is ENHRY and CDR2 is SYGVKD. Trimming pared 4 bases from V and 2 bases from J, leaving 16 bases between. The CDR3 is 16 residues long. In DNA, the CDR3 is TGTGCCATCAGTGGAGGAGTTAGCAGGAACACAGATACGCAGTATTTT. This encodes CAISGGVSRNTDTQYF.

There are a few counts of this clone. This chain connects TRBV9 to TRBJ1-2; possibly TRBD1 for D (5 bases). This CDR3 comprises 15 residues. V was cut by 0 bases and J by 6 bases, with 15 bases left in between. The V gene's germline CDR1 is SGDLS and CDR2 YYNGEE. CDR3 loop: CASSVGQGYMNGYTF. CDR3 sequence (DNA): TGTGCCAGCAGCGTAGGGCAGGGATATATGAATGGCTACACCTTC.

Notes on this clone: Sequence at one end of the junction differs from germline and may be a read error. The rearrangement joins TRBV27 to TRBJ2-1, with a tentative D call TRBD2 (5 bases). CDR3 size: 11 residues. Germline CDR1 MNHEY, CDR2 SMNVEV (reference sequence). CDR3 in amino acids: CASIYGNAQFF. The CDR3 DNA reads TGTGCCAGCATTTACGGGAATGCGCAGTTCTTC.

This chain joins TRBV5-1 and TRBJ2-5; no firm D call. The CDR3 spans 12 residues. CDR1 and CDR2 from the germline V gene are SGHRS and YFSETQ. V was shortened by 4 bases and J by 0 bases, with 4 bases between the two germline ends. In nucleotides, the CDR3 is TGCGCCAGCAGCGTGTACCAAGAGACCCAGTACTTC. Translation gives CASSVYQETQYF.